Following are 26 T cell receptor beta chains from one sample sequenced in a study of shared clonotypes between healthy human individuals. Only in-frame clones appear in the TCRdb table, and some are missing; sequencing was by immunoSEQ multiplex PCR. This sample has about 1.1 million clones, with 70% to 80% found just once. What was sequenced was memory CD4+ T cells from PBMCs. The subset is: CD45RA-negative fraction. Source of these receptors: a man between 18 and 29 years old in good health. Some clones in this sample may be carry-over from other donors' samples.

This chain uses TRBV7-9 with TRBJ1-6; 7 positions match TRBD1. The CDR3 runs 14 residues. Germline V gene sequence: CDR1 SEHNR, CDR2 FQNEAQ (reference sequence). Trimming removed 5 bases from V and 7 bases from J; junction bases left unmatched: 5. CDR3 amino acids: CASSPTGENSPLHF. The CDR3 DNA is TGTGCCAGCAGCCCCACAGGGGAGAATTCACCCCTCCACTTT. The full variable domain, completed using reference TRBV7-9 and TRBJ1-6, is DTGVSQNPRHKITKRGQNVTFRCDPISEHNRLYWYRQTLGQGPEFLTYFQNEAQLEKSRLLSDRFSAERPKGSFSTLEIQRTEQGDSAMYLCASSPTGENSPLHFGNGTRLTVT.

The gene calls are TRBV27 and TRBJ2-2; D could derive from TRBD1 or TRBD2 (5 bases each). V was cut by 7 bases and J by 4 bases, with 7 bases left in between. Germline V gene lookup returns CDR1 MNHEY and CDR2 SMNVEV (reference sequence). The CDR3 totals 12 residues. CDR3 nucleotide sequence: TGTGCCAGCACGGGGACCACCGGGGAGCTGTTTTTT. This translates into CASTGTTGELFF.

This clone has a handful of counts. Other nucleotide sequences from this sample produce the same CDR3. The genes are TRBV18 and TRBJ2-5, with unresolved D. CDR1 is KGHSH, CDR2 LQKENI, per germline. V lost 1 base and J lost 5, with 2 bases in between. The CDR3 extends over 11 amino acids. The CDR3 region has the DNA TGTGCCAGCTCACCACGTGAGACCCAGTACTTC. Amino acid sequence: CASSPRETQYF.

Worth noting for this clone: This CDR3 is also generated by other DNA sequences in the sample. The J gene is TRBJ1-2, the V gene TRBV28; D gene ambiguous. The CDR3 totals 13 residues. Germline CDR1 MDHEN, CDR2 SYDVKM. Trimming stripped 2 bases from V and 2 bases from J, with 6 bases between. CDR3 residues: CASSLGQNYGYTF. The CDR3 nucleotides read TGTGCCAGCAGTTTAGGCCAAAACTATGGCTACACCTTC.

The genes are TRBV5-1 and TRBJ2-7; 9 bases are shared with TRBD2. With V trimmed by 2 bases and J by 1 base, 4 bases remained unmatched. Germline CDR1 SGHRS, CDR2 YFSETQ. The CDR3 runs to 15 residues. The CDR3 sequence is CASSFSLAGSYEQYF. CDR3 nucleotides: TGCGCCAGCAGCTTTAGTCTAGCGGGGTCCTACGAGCAGTACTTC.

This rearrangement joins TRBV18 to TRBJ2-6, with 7 bases aligning to TRBD1. Per germline, CDR1 KGHSH and CDR2 LQKENI. The length of the CDR3 is 16 residues. The trim removed 3 bases at V and 3 bases at J, leaving 5 bases unmatched. CDR3: CASSPNRGGGANVLTF. The CDR3 DNA sequence: TGTGCCAGCTCACCCAACAGGGGTGGTGGGGCCAACGTCCTGACTTTC.

The V and J genes are TRBV4-1 and TRBJ1-4; the match to TRBD1 covers 8 bases. The J segment lost 8 bases and the V segment lost 3 bases, leaving 14 bases of the junction unmatched. The germline CDR1 and CDR2 sequences are MGHRA and YSYEKL. The CDR3 extends over 17 amino acids. The DNA for the CDR3 is TGCGCCAGCAGCCAGGGGGAACTGGGACAGGTGGGCGAAAAACTGTTTTTT. It specifies CASSQGELGQVGEKLFF.

This clone was seen many times. This chain joins TRBV9 and TRBJ2-1; D is unclear. The germline V gene has CDR1 SGDLS and CDR2 YYNGEE. Trimming took off 3 bases at V and 7 bases at J, with 14 bases between the two ends. This CDR3 region has 14 residues. For the CDR3, the DNA is TGTGCCAGCAGCGCGAACAATGTTGGAAATGAGCAGTTCTTC. Its protein is CASSANNVGNEQFF.

The chain couples TRBV7-7 to TRBJ2-1; TRBD2 aligns across 9 bases. After removal of 5 bases from V and 8 bases from J, the junction contained 10 bases not matched to a gene. The germline gives CDR1 SSHAT, CDR2 FNYEAQ (reference sequence). The CDR3 consists of 15 residues. CDR3 nucleotide sequence: TGTGCCAGCAGCCGCGCAATAGCGGGGGTGGATGAGCAGTTCTTC. It is translated as CASSRAIAGVDEQFF. The complete variable domain, with remaining parts taken from reference TRBV7-7 and TRBJ2-1, reads GAGVSQSPRYKVTKRGQDVTLRCDPISSHATLYWYQQALGQGPEFLTYFNYEAQPDKSGLPSDRFSAERPEGSISTLTIQRTEQRDSAMYRCASSRAIAGVDEQFFGPGTRLTVL.

J is TRBJ2-7 and V is TRBV28; 13 bases are a match to TRBD2. From germline, CDR1 is MDHEN and CDR2 SYDVKM. J was trimmed by 4 bases and V by 6 bases; bases with no gene match: 3. The CDR3 spans 14 residues. The CDR3 DNA is TGTGCCAGCAGGCGGACTAGCGGGAGTTACGAGCAGTACTTC. Residues: CASRRTSGSYEQYF.

The chain links TRBV2 to TRBJ1-5; no clear D gene. Deletions cut 3 bases from V and 1 base from J, with 7 bases between. CDR1 and CDR2 (germline): SNHLY, FYNNEI. The CDR3 is 14 amino acids. The CDR3 here is CASSETSSNQPQHF. The CDR3 nucleotides read TGTGCCAGCAGTGAGACAAGCAGCAATCAGCCCCAGCATTTT.

V gene TRBV29-1 combines with J gene TRBJ2-5; D remains unclear. Germline V CDR1 and CDR2: SQVTM, ANQGSEA. CDR3 length equals 14 residues. With 7 bases removed from V and 2 bases from J, the gap between germline ends came to 17 bases. In DNA, the CDR3 is TGCAGCGCCGCTGGCGGTGTTTTACAAGAGACCCAGTACTTC. As protein: CSAAGGVLQETQYF.

In its sample, this clone was seen a few times. The chain has TRBV20-1 and TRBJ2-7; D unresolved. Germline assignment: CDR1 DFQATT and CDR2 SNEGSKA (reference sequence). This CDR3 is built from 11 residues. V dropped 6 bases and J dropped 7 bases, with 13 bases sitting between them. Here the CDR3 reads CSAHSNPEQYF. In DNA, the CDR3 is TGCAGTGCCCACTCGAACCCGGAGCAGTACTTC.

V is TRBV7-6 and J is TRBJ2-1, with TRBD2 matching 7 bases. This CDR3 has 17 amino acids. Per the germline V gene, CDR1 is SGHVS and CDR2 is FNYEAQ. Trimming cost V 7 bases and J 12 bases; bases outside gene matches: 24. This CDR3 is CASIPLTGTNEGRRQFF. As DNA, the CDR3 is TGTGCCAGCATCCCCCTGACCGGGACTAACGAAGGCCGGAGGCAGTTCTTC.

The genes are TRBV6-5 and TRBJ1-2, with D maybe TRBD1 (6 bases). This CDR3 has 16 residues. Germline V gene data show CDR1 as MNHEY and CDR2 as SVGAGI. V dropped 2 bases and J dropped 4 bases, with 17 bases sitting between them. The CDR3 DNA reads as TGTGCCAGCAGTTACCTGCCGCCCAGGGGACTCTATGGCTACACCTTC. As protein: CASSYLPPRGLYGYTF.

In this sample, this clone turned up a few times. Other DNA sequences of this sample code for an identical CDR3. The chain carries TRBV5-1 and TRBJ2-1; D might be TRBD2 (5 bases). Germline V lookup: CDR1 SGHRS, CDR2 YFSETQ. CDR3 length equals 14 residues. The V end was cut by 4 bases, the J end by 2 bases, with 10 bases between. DNA for the CDR3: TGCGCCAGCAGCGCGGGCGCCGCCTACAATGAGCAGTTCTTC. The encoded protein is CASSAGAAYNEQFF.

The V call is TRBV11-3, the J call TRBJ2-2, with 7 bases lining up with TRBD2. Germline lookup yields CDR1 SGHNT and CDR2 YENEEA. V was clipped by 4 bases and J by 4 bases; unmatched bases: 12. The CDR3 is 17 residues long. CDR3 region: CASSSWTGERGTGELFF. As DNA, the CDR3 is TGTGCCAGCAGCTCTTGGACCGGGGAGCGGGGCACCGGGGAGCTGTTTTTT.

In its sample, this clone was seen a few times. The V gene is TRBV28, the J gene TRBJ1-4; unclear D gene. CDR3 size: 17 residues. Germline lookup yields CDR1 MDHEN and CDR2 SYDVKM. V was clipped by 4 bases and J by 6 bases, with 21 bases between them. The CDR3 spells CASSSSYWREFDEKLFF. Here the CDR3 DNA reads TGTGCCAGCAGTTCCTCTTACTGGAGGGAATTCGATGAAAAACTGTTTTTT.

The chain carries TRBV30 and TRBJ1-2; D is possibly TRBD1 (5 bases). The V gene's germline CDR1 is GTSNPN and CDR2 SVGIG (reference sequence). CDR3 size: 12 residues. V was shortened by 8 bases and J by 4 bases, with 14 bases between the two germline ends. CDR3 protein: CAGKKGVYGYTF. CDR3 DNA: TGTGCCGGAAAGAAAGGGGTCTATGGCTACACCTTC.

The chain is built from TRBV7-2 and TRBJ2-3; D is possibly TRBD1 or TRBD2 (6 bases each). This CDR3 has 15 amino acids. V was clipped by 9 bases and J by 5 bases, with 21 bases between them. Germline V gene lookup returns CDR1 SGHTA and CDR2 FQGNSA. CDR3 sequence reads: CASGRLGGGVDTQYF. The CDR3 DNA follows: TGTGCCAGTGGGCGGTTGGGGGGCGGGGTAGATACGCAGTATTTT.

V and J are TRBV21-1 and TRBJ1-1; TRBD1 is the table's D call and was not checked against the DNA. TRBV21-1 is given as a pseudogene. This CDR3 comprises 14 residues. The CDR3 coding sequence is TGTGCCAGCAGCAAAGACAGCCTGAACACTGAAGCTTTCTTT. Its protein product is CASSKDSLNTEAFF.

The chain carries TRBV5-4 and TRBJ2-5; TRBD1 matches at 9 bases. The ends lost 4 bases at V and 5 bases at J; junction bases unmatched: 9. Germline CDR1 SGHNT, CDR2 YYREEE (reference sequence). The CDR3 is 15 amino acids. CDR3 sequence: CASSNQDRGRETQYF. CDR3 bases: TGTGCCAGCAGCAACCAGGACAGGGGTAGGGAGACCCAGTACTTC.

This clone showed up just a few times. V is TRBV4-1 and J is TRBJ1-2, with D possibly matching TRBD1 (5 bases). Germline assignment: CDR1 MGHRA and CDR2 YSYEKL. V lost 4 bases to trimming and J lost 3 bases, with 15 bases between them. CDR3 size: 15 residues. This CDR3 is CASSRGEGYDYGYTF. In nucleotides, the CDR3 is TGCGCCAGCAGCCGGGGGGAAGGGTATGACTATGGCTACACCTTC.

The V call is TRBV6-5, the J call TRBJ1-2, with a tentative D call TRBD1 (6 bases). Trimming cost V 6 bases and J 8 bases, with 13 bases left between them. The germline V gene has CDR1 MNHEY and CDR2 SVGAGI. This CDR3 region has 12 residues. The CDR3 DNA reads TGTGCCAGCAGGGCGGGGGCCGGGGGCTACACCTTC. It translates to CASRAGAGGYTF.

This clone was found a few times. The chain is built from TRBV2 and TRBJ1-3; maybe TRBD1 (6 bases). V lost 4 bases and J 1 base, leaving 14 bases between the germline ends. CDR3 length: 16 residues. CDR1 SNHLY and CDR2 FYNNEI come from the germline V gene. The CDR3 coding sequence is TGTGCCAGCAGTGTCACGGGGGGCTTATCTGGAAACACCATATATTTT. Its protein product is CASSVTGGLSGNTIYF.

V gene TRBV14 combines with J gene TRBJ2-7, with a tentative D call TRBD2 (5 bases). Germline loops: CDR1 SGHDN, CDR2 FVKESK. The CDR3 is made up of 14 amino acids. Trimming pared 0 bases from V and 1 base from J, leaving 7 bases between. The CDR3 region has the DNA TGTGCCAGCAGCCAAGAGAGGGTTTCCTACGAGCAGTACTTC. Its translation: CASSQERVSYEQYF. Variable domain in full (rest from reference TRBV14 and TRBJ2-7): EAGVTQFPSHSVIEKGQTVTLRCDPISGHDNLYWYRRVMGKEIKFLLHFVKESKQDESGMPNNRFLAERTGGTYSTLKVQPAELEDSGVYFCASSQERVSYEQYFGPGTRLTVT.